A selection of T cell receptor beta chains follows, all from one sample in a study of control samples from healthy donors and cancer patients. The assay was immunoSEQ multiplex PCR, and TCRdb's table has in-frame clones only and misses some. Among 65,000 to 85,000 clones, under 90% were seen once, and the ten largest hold approximately 9.8%. Sequencing input: PBMCs. The receptor set was obtained from a woman in her forties or fifties with colorectal cancer. The CDR3 runs from the conserved cysteine through the conserved F or W. A D gene is named only where the DNA matches it firmly. Expanded clones are given a class, and other clones once, few, many or no size at all.

v_call	j_call	d_call	cdr3_length	clone_size	cdr3_aa	cdr3_nt
TRBV18	TRBJ1-1	TRBD1	14	-	CASSPSETGTEAFF	TGTGCCAGCTCACCGAGCGAGACAGGGACTGAAGCTTTCTTT
TRBV24-1	TRBJ2-3	-	15	-	CATSSSGSGTDTQYF	TGTGCCACCTCTTCAAGCGGGTCTGGCACAGATACGCAGTATTTT
TRBV4-1	TRBJ1-6	TRBD1	14	few	CASSQRRDSSPLHF	TGCGCCAGCAGCCAGAGACGGGACAGTTCACCCCTCCACTTT
TRBV4-3	TRBJ2-1	-	16	-	CASSQDRGLAGNEQFF	TGCGCCAGCAGCCAAGATAGGGGGCTAGCGGGCAATGAGCAGTTCTTC
TRBV27	TRBJ2-3	TRBD2	16	-	CASPREVGRHPDTQYF	TGTGCCAGCCCCCGGGAGGTTGGTAGGCACCCAGATACGCAGTATTTT
TRBV4-1	TRBJ1-4	-	15	-	CASSLGTATNEKLFF	TGCGCCAGCAGCCTCGGGACGGCAACTAATGAAAAACTGTTTTTT
TRBV28	TRBJ1-1	TRBD1	14	-	CASSQGQGGTEAFF	TGTGCCAGCAGTCAGGGACAGGGAGGCACTGAAGCTTTCTTT
TRBV5-1	TRBJ1-3	-	16	-	CASSLELLNSGNTIYF	TGCGCCAGCAGCTTGGAGCTACTAAACTCTGGAAACACCATATATTTT
TRBV28	TRBJ2-2	TRBD1	16	-	CASSAGTGLSAGELFF	TGTGCCAGCAGCGCCGGGACAGGGCTTTCCGCCGGGGAGCTGTTTTTT
TRBV5-1	TRBJ2-5	-	11	-	CASSAQETQYF	TGCGCCAGCAGCGCGCAAGAGACCCAGTACTTC
TRBV27	TRBJ2-4	-	16	-	CASSSRQNLAKNIQYF	TGTGCCAGCAGTTCTCGACAGAATCTAGCCAAAAACATTCAGTACTTC
TRBV29-1	TRBJ2-5	-	12	once	CSVALPEETQYF	TGCAGCGTTGCTCTACCTGAAGAGACCCAGTACTTC
TRBV5-1	TRBJ1-6	-	15	-	CASSPEGSGNSPLHF	TGCGCCAGCAGCCCCGAAGGGTCAGGTAATTCACCCCTCCACTTT
TRBV4-3	TRBJ1-3	-	18	few	CASSRLWGSHGSGNTIYF	TGCGCCAGCAGCCGCCTATGGGGGTCCCATGGCTCTGGAAACACCATATATTTT
TRBV6-5	TRBJ1-6	-	15	-	CASGLPSSYNSPLHF	TGTGCCAGCGGGCTCCCTAGCTCCTATAATTCACCCCTCCACTTT
TRBV2	TRBJ2-5	-	13	-	CASSGQEKETQYF	TGTGCCAGCAGTGGACAGGAAAAAGAGACCCAGTACTTC
TRBV27	TRBJ2-1	TRBD1	14	-	CASSRITRDREQFF	TGTGCCAGCAGCCGCATTACCCGGGACAGGGAGCAGTTCTTC
TRBV5-5	TRBJ2-4	-	18	-	CASSSTMDGKLAKNIQYF	TGTGCCAGCAGCTCGACGATGGACGGGAAACTAGCCAAAAACATTCAGTACTTC
TRBV6-5	TRBJ2-5	-	15	once	CASTVGRITQETQYF	TGTGCCAGCACCGTGGGACGGATAACCCAAGAGACCCAGTACTTC
TRBV5-5	TRBJ1-6	-	14	-	CASNLREGNSPLHF	TGTGCCAGCAACCTCAGGGAGGGTAATTCACCCCTCCACTTT
TRBV5-1	TRBJ2-3	-	14	-	CASSLGVYGDTQYF	TGCGCCAGCAGCTTGGGGGTTTACGGAGATACGCAGTATTTT
TRBV7-2	TRBJ1-2	-	13	-	CASSSYTRGGYTF	TGTGCCAGCAGCTCATACACCAGAGGAGGCTACACCTTC
TRBV5-8	TRBJ2-3	-	15	-	CASSSRGGNTDTQYF	TGTGCCAGCAGCTCGCGAGGGGGTAACACAGATACGCAGTATTTT
TRBV5-5	TRBJ2-5	-	14	-	CASSTHRDLTGQYF	TGTGCCAGCAGCACCCACAGGGACCTCACGGGCCAGTACTTC
TRBV6-5	TRBJ1-1	-	14	few	CASSTRSRNTEAFF	TGTGCCAGCAGTACTCGCAGTAGGAACACTGAAGCTTTCTTT
TRBV12-3/TRBV12-4	TRBJ1-6	-	12	-	CASTQGDSPLHF	TGTGCCAGCACTCAAGGCGATTCACCCCTCCACTTT
TRBV6-1	TRBJ1-1	-	15	-	CASSESKGFPTEAFF	TGTGCCAGCAGTGAATCGAAGGGTTTCCCTACTGAAGCTTTCTTT
TRBV6-1	TRBJ2-3	-	14	-	CASSEARLSDTQYF	TGTGCCAGCAGTGAAGCGCGACTATCAGATACGCAGTATTTT
TRBV19	TRBJ1-5	-	17	-	CASNWGQGHSINQPQHF	TGTGCCAGTAATTGGGGTCAGGGGCACTCGATCAATCAGCCCCAGCATTTT
TRBV28	TRBJ1-3	-	13	-	CASSFLSGNTIYF	TGTGCCAGCAGTTTTCTGTCTGGAAACACCATATATTTT
TRBV7-9	TRBJ1-5	-	13	-	CASSAGINQPQHF	TGTGCCAGCAGTGCAGGGATTAATCAGCCCCAGCATTTT
TRBV12-3/TRBV12-4	TRBJ2-1	-	11	few	CASTRGLEQFF	TGTGCCAGCACCCGGGGGCTTGAGCAGTTCTTC
TRBV4-3	TRBJ2-2	TRBD1	16	-	CASSQRTGGRSGELFF	TGCGCCAGCAGCCAACGGACAGGGGGCCGGAGCGGGGAGCTGTTTTTT
TRBV18	TRBJ2-3	TRBD1	15	-	CASSRDSFGPDTQYF	TGTGCCAGCTCACGGGACAGCTTTGGCCCAGATACGCAGTATTTT
TRBV15	TRBJ1-3	-	17	-	CATSRGPAPRSGNTIYF	TGTGCCACCAGCAGAGGTCCGGCCCCGAGAAGTGGAAACACCATATATTTT
TRBV18	TRBJ2-1	-	14	-	CASSPRSGLHEQFF	TGTGCCAGCTCACCACGGTCCGGGCTCCATGAGCAGTTCTTC
TRBV2	TRBJ1-5	-	14	-	CASSVGVGNQPQHF	TGTGCCAGCAGTGTAGGTGTCGGCAATCAGCCCCAGCATTTT
TRBV28	TRBJ1-1	-	14	-	CASSFTAGRDEAFF	TGTGCCAGCAGTTTCACCGCAGGTCGAGATGAAGCTTTCTTT
TRBV12-3/TRBV12-4	TRBJ1-2	-	13	-	CASTPTENYGYTF	TGTGCCAGCACCCCGACAGAAAACTATGGCTACACCTTC
TRBV7-3	TRBJ2-2	-	16	few	CASSLNGPGDTGELFF	TGTGCCAGCAGCTTAAATGGCCCAGGGGACACCGGGGAGCTGTTTTTT
TRBV12-3/TRBV12-4	TRBJ1-5	-	13	-	CASSLADDQPQHF	TGTGCCAGCAGTTTGGCTGACGATCAGCCCCAGCATTTT
TRBV7-2	TRBJ2-6	-	14	-	CASSFSDGANVLTF	TGTGCCAGCAGCTTCAGTGATGGGGCCAACGTCCTGACTTTC
TRBV30	TRBJ1-4	-	15	-	CAWSGGQIYNEKLFF	TGTGCCTGGAGTGGAGGACAGATTTATAATGAAAAACTGTTTTTT
TRBV28	TRBJ1-1	-	12	-	CASSRPGTEAFF	TGTGCCAGCAGTCGACCGGGCACTGAAGCTTTCTTT
TRBV2	TRBJ2-5	TRBD1	15	-	CASSVKTGPQETQYF	TGTGCCAGCAGTGTAAAGACAGGGCCTCAAGAGACCCAGTACTTC
TRBV5-4	TRBJ2-2	TRBD2	16	once	CASSLDPGGPSGELFF	TGTGCCAGCAGCTTGGATCCGGGGGGGCCATCCGGGGAGCTGTTTTTT
TRBV6-5	TRBJ1-2	-	14	-	CASQHSEGLGGYTF	TGTGCCAGCCAACACTCGGAGGGTCTCGGTGGCTACACCTTC
TRBV10-2	TRBJ1-2	-	14	-	CASSVREDHYGYTF	TGCGCCAGCAGTGTTAGGGAGGATCACTATGGCTACACCTTC
TRBV28	TRBJ1-2	TRBD1	15	-	CASIPDTGGIYGYTF	TGTGCCAGCATCCCAGATACAGGGGGAATCTATGGCTACACCTTC
TRBV7-2	TRBJ1-2	TRBD1	14	-	CASSLAGGDYGYTF	TGTGCCAGCAGCTTGGCAGGGGGGGACTATGGCTACACCTTC
TRBV10-3	TRBJ1-4	TRBD1	14	-	CAAGQGAVNEKLFF	TGTGCCGCAGGACAGGGGGCGGTTAATGAAAAACTGTTTTTT
TRBV27	TRBJ1-5	-	15	-	CASSPKGQFNQPQHF	TGTGCCAGCAGCCCCAAAGGACAGTTCAATCAGCCCCAGCATTTT
TRBV6-5	TRBJ1-5	-	13	-	CASSRAGNQPQHF	TGTGCCAGCAGTCGGGCCGGCAATCAGCCCCAGCATTTT
TRBV28	TRBJ1-2	TRBD1	17	-	CASSFGTSGGRNYGYTF	TGTGCCAGCAGTTTTGGAACTTCAGGGGGGAGAAACTATGGCTACACCTTC
TRBV10-3	TRBJ1-5	TRBD1	14	-	CAISTTGGNQPQHF	TGTGCCATCAGTACCACAGGGGGCAATCAGCCCCAGCATTTT
TRBV6-5	TRBJ1-2	-	12	few	CASSTGPRGYTF	TGTGCCAGCAGTACAGGTCCCCGTGGCTACACCTTC